This T cell receptor (beta chain) was retrieved from a study of molecular identifiers for immune sequencing clone quantification. General study findings and limits: For effector cells, clones above 20 RNA copies held over 98% of molecules; for naive cells, under 1%.

This CDR3 spans 17 amino acids. Trimming shortened V by 2 bases and J by 3 bases, and 16 bases separated the two germline ends. CDR1 is SGHVS and CDR2 is FNYEAQ in the germline V gene. TCRdb re-derived calls from the PCR reads in MiXCR, one entry per CDR3 protein. In the table there are hundreds of thousands of distinct CDR3 sequences, 25% of which are singletons. CD8+CD4-CCR7+CD45RA+ sorting gave the naive CD8 T cells. In this sample, this clonotype turned up many times. Its matching antigen is unknown. This chain joins TRBV7-6 and TRBJ2-2; D might be TRBD1 or TRBD2, each matching 6 bases. The TCR originated in a human donor in good health. Some libraries in this study had Jurkat cell RNA spiked in. Sequencing was done on a sample of naive CD8+ T cells from blood, with Jurkat cell RNA spiked in. The subset here: FACS-sorted CD8+CD4-CCR7+CD45RA+ naive T cells. CDR3 nucleotides: TGTGCCAGCAGCTTACCCCGGGGGACACCTCACACCGGGGAGCTGTTTTTT. Translated: CASSLPRGTPHTGELFF. The entire variable domain, with the rest obtained from reference TRBV7-6 and TRBJ2-2, is as follows: GAGVSQSPRYKVTKRGQDVALRCDPISGHVSLYWYRQALGQGPEFLTYFNYEAQQDKSGLPNDRFSAERPEGSISTLTIQRTEQRDSAMYRCASSLPRGTPHTGELFFGEGSRLTVL.